Listed below are T cell receptor beta chains from one sample, sequenced in a study of response to subunit inactivated influenza vaccine. TCRdb processed the RT-PCR reads anew with MiXCR; each CDR3 protein has one entry. The sample has roughly 760,000 distinct CDR3 sequences; approximately 21% are singletons. The sequences come from PBMCs from blood, collected around 5 days after vaccination. These receptors originate from a man in his forties or fifties who received an inactivated influenza vaccine. The CDR3 runs from the conserved cysteine through the conserved F or W. The order of the fields is D gene, V gene, J gene, clone size, CDR3 DNA, CDR3 protein. D genes are given only for firm matches. A row's size may be missing; if present it is once, few, many or a size class.

TRBD2,TRBV5-1,TRBJ2-7,-,TGCGCCAGCAGCACGGGACTAGCGGGAACCTCCTACGAGCAGTACTTC,CASSTGLAGTSYEQYF
TRBD2,TRBV7-3,TRBJ2-1,few,TGTGCCAGCAGTCGAGCGGGAGGTCCATCCTACAATGAGCAGTTCTTC,CASSRAGGPSYNEQFF
TRBD1,TRBV28,TRBJ1-2,-,TGTGCCAGCAGTCCTACTTGGACAGGAAAGGTGGGGGGCTACACCTTC,CASSPTWTGKVGGYTF
TRBD2,TRBV5-1,TRBJ2-1,few,TGCGCCAGCAGCTTGGTTGGGACTAGCGGCAATGAGCAGTTCTTC,CASSLVGTSGNEQFF
-,TRBV6-2/TRBV6-3,TRBJ2-2,few,TGTGCCGCCAGACCGGGGGCCGGGGAGCTGTTTTTT,CAARPGAGELFF
TRBD2,TRBV15,TRBJ2-4,-,TGTGCCACCAGCAGACCAAGGGCGGGAGTCCAGTACTTC,CATSRPRAGVQYF
-,TRBV25-1,TRBJ1-2,-,TGTGCCAGCTGGGGGGACGGGAGAAGTGGCTACACCTTC,CASWGDGRSGYTF
-,TRBV14,TRBJ2-6,-,TGTGCCAGCAGCGTGACTTTAGGGGCCAACGTCCTGACTTTC,CASSVTLGANVLTF
-,TRBV7-8,TRBJ1-2,many,TGTGCCAGCAGCAAAACCGGACAGCTCTATGGCTACACCTTC,CASSKTGQLYGYTF
-,TRBV10-3,TRBJ2-2,few,TGTGCCATCAGCATACGGGGACCCGGGGAGCTGTTTTTT,CAISIRGPGELFF
TRBD1,TRBV12-3/TRBV12-4,TRBJ1-2,-,TGTGCCAGCAGTCCCTTTACAGGGGTTCTGGGCTACACCTTC,CASSPFTGVLGYTF
-,TRBV19,TRBJ2-3,-,TGTGCCAGTAGTTACACAGCGGGTCAAGATACGCAGTATTTT,CASSYTAGQDTQYF
TRBD2,TRBV24-1,TRBJ2-3,few,TGTGCCACCAGTGAGCCCGGGACTAGGACAGATACGCAGTATTTT,CATSEPGTRTDTQYF
-,TRBV12-3/TRBV12-4,TRBJ2-4,-,TGTGCCAGCAGTTTAGCTAAGGCTAACCTAGCCAAAAACATTCAGTACTTC,CASSLAKANLAKNIQYF
-,TRBV29-1,TRBJ2-7,-,TGCAGCGTTGGGGAAAGCCTCGCCTCCGAGCAGTACTTC,CSVGESLASEQYF
-,TRBV7-9,TRBJ1-1,-,TGTGCCAGCAGCTTGGGGACACAGGTACCGAACACTGAAGCTTTCTTT,CASSLGTQVPNTEAFF
TRBD1,TRBV20-1,TRBJ2-7,few,TGCAGTGCTGAATCCGACAGGGGCTACGAGCAGTACTTC,CSAESDRGYEQYF
-,TRBV7-2,TRBJ2-5,few,TGTGCCAGCAGCTTAACTCCGCTGGGGGAGACCCAGTACTTC,CASSLTPLGETQYF
-,TRBV9,TRBJ2-3,-,TGTGCCAGCAGCGCCACAGGGTCGTTGACAGATACGCAGTATTTT,CASSATGSLTDTQYF
TRBD1,TRBV20-1,TRBJ2-5,-,TGCAGTGCCAAAAGGGGGCGGCGTGGAGAGACCCAGTACTTC,CSAKRGRRGETQYF
TRBD2,TRBV7-2,TRBJ2-5,many,TGTGCCAGCAGAGCGGGGGGGCTTTGGTCAGAGACCCAGTACTTC,CASRAGGLWSETQYF
TRBD1,TRBV9,TRBJ1-2,few,TGTGCCAGCAGCGAGCTCCCGGGACAGGGCGCCTATGGCTACACCTTC,CASSELPGQGAYGYTF
TRBD1,TRBV2,TRBJ2-5,many,TGTGCCAGCAGCCGAACGACAGGGAATACCCAAGAGACCCAGTACTTC,CASSRTTGNTQETQYF
TRBD1,TRBV4-2,TRBJ2-3,many,TGTGCCAGCAGCCCCGGGACAGGGAGCACAGATACGCAGTATTTT,CASSPGTGSTDTQYF
-,TRBV7-2,TRBJ2-3,few,TGTGCCAGCAGACCCGGGGAGGACCAGCAGTATTTT,CASRPGEDQQYF
-,TRBV5-1,TRBJ2-7,few,TGCGCCAGCAGCTTGGGGACGGGGACCCCCGAGCAGTACTTC,CASSLGTGTPEQYF
-,TRBV5-1,TRBJ2-5,-,TGCGCCAGCAGCCCAGGAGGGACGGGGCAAGAGACCCAGTACTTC,CASSPGGTGQETQYF
TRBD1,TRBV12-3/TRBV12-4,TRBJ1-1,few,TGTGCCAGCAGTAGGGACAGGGACACTGAAGCTTTCTTT,CASSRDRDTEAFF